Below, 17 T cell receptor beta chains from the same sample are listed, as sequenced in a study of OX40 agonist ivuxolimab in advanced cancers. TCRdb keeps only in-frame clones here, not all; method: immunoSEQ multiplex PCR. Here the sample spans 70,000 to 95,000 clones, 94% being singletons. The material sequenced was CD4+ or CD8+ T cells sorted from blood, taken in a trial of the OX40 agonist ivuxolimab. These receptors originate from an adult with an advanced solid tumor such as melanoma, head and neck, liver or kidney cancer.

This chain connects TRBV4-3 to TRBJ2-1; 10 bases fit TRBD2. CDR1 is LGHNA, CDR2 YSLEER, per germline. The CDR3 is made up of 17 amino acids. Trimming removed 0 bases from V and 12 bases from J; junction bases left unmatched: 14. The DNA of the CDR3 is TGCGCCAGCAGCCAAGATTCCGAGCGGGGGGGCGAAGCGGGGCAGTTCTTC. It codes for CASSQDSERGGEAGQFF.

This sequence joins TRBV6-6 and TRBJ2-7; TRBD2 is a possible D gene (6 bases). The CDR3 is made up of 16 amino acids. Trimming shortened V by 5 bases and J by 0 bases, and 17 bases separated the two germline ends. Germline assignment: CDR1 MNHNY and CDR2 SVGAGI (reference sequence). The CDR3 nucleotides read TGTGCCAGCAGTACGTTTTTACGGGAGAGCTCCTACGAGCAGTACTTC. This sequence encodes CASSTFLRESSYEQYF.

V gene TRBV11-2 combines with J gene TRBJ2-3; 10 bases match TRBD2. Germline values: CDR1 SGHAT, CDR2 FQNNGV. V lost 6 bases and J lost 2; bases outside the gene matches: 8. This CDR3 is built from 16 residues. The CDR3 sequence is CASRPLAGEHTDTQYF. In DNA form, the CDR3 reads TGTGCCAGCAGACCTCTAGCGGGAGAGCACACAGATACGCAGTATTTT. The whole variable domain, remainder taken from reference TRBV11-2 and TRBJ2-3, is EAGVAQSPRYKIIEKRQSVAFWCNPISGHATLYWYQQILGQGPKLLIQFQNNGVVDDSQLPKDRFSAERLKGVDSTLKIQPAKLEDSAVYLCASRPLAGEHTDTQYFGPGTRLTVL.

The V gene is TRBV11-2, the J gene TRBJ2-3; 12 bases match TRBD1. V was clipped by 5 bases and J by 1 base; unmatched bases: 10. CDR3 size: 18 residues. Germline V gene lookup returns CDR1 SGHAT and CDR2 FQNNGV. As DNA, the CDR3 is TGTGCCAGCAGCCTCGGGACAGGGGGCGTTTCCCGCACAGATACGCAGTATTTT. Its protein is CASSLGTGGVSRTDTQYF.

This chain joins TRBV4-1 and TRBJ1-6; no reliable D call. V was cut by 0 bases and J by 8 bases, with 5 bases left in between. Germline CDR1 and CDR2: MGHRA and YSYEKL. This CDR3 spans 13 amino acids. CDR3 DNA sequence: TGCGCCAGCAGCCAAGACGGGTATTCACCCCTCCACTTT. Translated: CASSQDGYSPLHF.

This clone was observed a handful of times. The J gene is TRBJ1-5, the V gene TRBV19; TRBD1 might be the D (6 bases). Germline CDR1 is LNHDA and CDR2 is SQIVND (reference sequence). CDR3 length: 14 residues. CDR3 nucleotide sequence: TGTGAAATAAACAGGGCGGGAAGCAATCAGCCCCAGCATTTT. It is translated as CEINRAGSNQPQHF.

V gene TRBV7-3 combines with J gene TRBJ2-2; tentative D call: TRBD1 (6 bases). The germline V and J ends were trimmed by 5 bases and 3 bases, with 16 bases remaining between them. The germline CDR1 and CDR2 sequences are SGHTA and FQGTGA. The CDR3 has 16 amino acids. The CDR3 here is CASSQTAGTYTGELFF. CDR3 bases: TGTGCCAGCAGCCAAACCGCCGGGACATACACCGGGGAGCTGTTTTTT.

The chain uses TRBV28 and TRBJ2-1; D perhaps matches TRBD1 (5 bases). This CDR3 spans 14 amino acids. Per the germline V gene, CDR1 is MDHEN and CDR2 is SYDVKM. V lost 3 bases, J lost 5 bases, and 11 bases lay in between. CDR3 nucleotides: TGTGCCAGCAGTTTCCCCGACAGAAACAATGAGCAGTTCTTC. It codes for CASSFPDRNNEQFF.

This chain's CDR3 is CASSRGGQPQHF. CDR3 nucleotides: TGTGCCAGTAGTAGGGGGGGTCAGCCCCAGCATTTT. The chain employs TRBV19 and TRBJ1-5; a possible D gene is TRBD1 (5 bases). Trimming cost V 4 bases and J 6 bases, with 7 bases left between them. Germline V gene lookup returns CDR1 LNHDA and CDR2 SQIVND (reference sequence). The CDR3 spans 12 residues. Variable domain in full (rest from reference TRBV19 and TRBJ1-5): DGGITQSPKYLFRKEGQNVTLSCEQNLNHDAMYWYRQDPGQGLRLIYYSQIVNDFQKGDIAEGYSVSREKKESFPLTVTSAQKNPTAFYLCASSRGGQPQHFGDGTRLSIL.

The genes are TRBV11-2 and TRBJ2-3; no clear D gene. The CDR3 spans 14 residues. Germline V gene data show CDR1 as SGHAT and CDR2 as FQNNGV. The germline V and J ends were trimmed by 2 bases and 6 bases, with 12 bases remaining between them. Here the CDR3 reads CASSLRPRSDTQYF. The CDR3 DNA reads TGTGCCAGCAGCTTACGCCCCAGATCCGATACGCAGTATTTT.

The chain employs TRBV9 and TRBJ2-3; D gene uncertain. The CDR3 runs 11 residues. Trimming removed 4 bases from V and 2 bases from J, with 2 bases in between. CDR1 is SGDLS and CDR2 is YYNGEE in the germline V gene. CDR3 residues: CASSTTDTQYF. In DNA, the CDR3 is TGTGCCAGCAGCACCACAGATACGCAGTATTTT.

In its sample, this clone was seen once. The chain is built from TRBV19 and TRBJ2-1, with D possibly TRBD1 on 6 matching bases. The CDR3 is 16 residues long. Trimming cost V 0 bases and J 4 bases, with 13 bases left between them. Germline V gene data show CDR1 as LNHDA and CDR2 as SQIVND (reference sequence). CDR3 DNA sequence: TGTGCCAGTAGTATAGATCAAGGGACACCATACAATGAGCAGTTCTTC. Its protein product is CASSIDQGTPYNEQFF.

CDR3 sequence (DNA): TGTGCCAGCAAGAAGGGGGTGAACACTGAAGCTTTCTTT. Protein: CASKKGVNTEAFF. The chain joins TRBV2 to TRBJ1-1; D possibly corresponds to TRBD1 (6 bases). CDR1 is SNHLY and CDR2 is FYNNEI in the germline V gene. The CDR3 contains 13 residues. V was shortened by 7 bases and J by 0 bases, with 9 bases between the two germline ends.

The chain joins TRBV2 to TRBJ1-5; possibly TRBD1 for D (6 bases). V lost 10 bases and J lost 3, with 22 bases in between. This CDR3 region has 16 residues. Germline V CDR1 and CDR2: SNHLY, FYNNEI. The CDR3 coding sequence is TGTGCCACCTCATCCGGGACAATAACCGACAATCAGCCCCAGCATTTT. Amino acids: CATSSGTITDNQPQHF.

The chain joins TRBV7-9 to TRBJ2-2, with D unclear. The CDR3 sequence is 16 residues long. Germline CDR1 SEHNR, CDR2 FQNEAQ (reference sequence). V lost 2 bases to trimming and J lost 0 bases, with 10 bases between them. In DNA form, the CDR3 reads TGTGCCAGCAGCTTACCTCGGCCTACGAACACCGGGGAGCTGTTTTTT. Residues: CASSLPRPTNTGELFF.

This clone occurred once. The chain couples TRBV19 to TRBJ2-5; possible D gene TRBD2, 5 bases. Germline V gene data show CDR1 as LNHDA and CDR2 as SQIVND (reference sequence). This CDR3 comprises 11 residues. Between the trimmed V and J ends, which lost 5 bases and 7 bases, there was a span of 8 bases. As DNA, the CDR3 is TGTGCCAGTAGTTCCAGCGGGACCCAGTACTTC. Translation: CASSSSGTQYF. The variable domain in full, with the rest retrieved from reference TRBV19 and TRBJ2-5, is DGGITQSPKYLFRKEGQNVTLSCEQNLNHDAMYWYRQDPGQGLRLIYYSQIVNDFQKGDIAEGYSVSREKKESFPLTVTSAQKNPTAFYLCASSSSGTQYFGPGTRLLVL.

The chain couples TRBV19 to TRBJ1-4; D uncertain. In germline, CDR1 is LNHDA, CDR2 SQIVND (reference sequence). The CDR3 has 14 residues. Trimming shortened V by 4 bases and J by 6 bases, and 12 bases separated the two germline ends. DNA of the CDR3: TGTGCCAGTAGTAAGGTTTACGGGGATGAAAAACTGTTTTTT. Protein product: CASSKVYGDEKLFF. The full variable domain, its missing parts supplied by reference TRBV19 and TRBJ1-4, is DGGITQSPKYLFRKEGQNVTLSCEQNLNHDAMYWYRQDPGQGLRLIYYSQIVNDFQKGDIAEGYSVSREKKESFPLTVTSAQKNPTAFYLCASSKVYGDEKLFFGSGTQLSVL.